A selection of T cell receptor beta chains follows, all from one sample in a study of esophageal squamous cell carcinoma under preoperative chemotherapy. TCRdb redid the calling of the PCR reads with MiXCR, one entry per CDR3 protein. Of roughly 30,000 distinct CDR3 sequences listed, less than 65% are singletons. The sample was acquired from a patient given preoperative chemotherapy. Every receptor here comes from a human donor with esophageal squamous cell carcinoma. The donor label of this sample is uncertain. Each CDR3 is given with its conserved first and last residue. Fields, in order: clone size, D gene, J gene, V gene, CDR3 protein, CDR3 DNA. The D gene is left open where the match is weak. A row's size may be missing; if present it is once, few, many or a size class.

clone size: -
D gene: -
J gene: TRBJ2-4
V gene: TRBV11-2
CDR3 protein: CGGTGLWAKDIQYF
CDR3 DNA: TGCGGCGGCACGGGGCTGTGGGCCAAGGACATTCAGTATTTC

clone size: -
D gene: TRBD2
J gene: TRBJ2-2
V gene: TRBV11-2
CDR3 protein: CASSLMRGGGTGALFF
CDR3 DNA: TGTGCCAGCAGCTTAATGCGGGGGGGCGGAACCGGTGCGCTGTTTTTT

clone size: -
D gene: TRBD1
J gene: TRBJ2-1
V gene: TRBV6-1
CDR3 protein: CASSVGQGTFYIEQFF
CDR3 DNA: TGTGCCAGCAGTGTGGGACAGGGTACTTTTTACATTGAGCAGTTCTTC

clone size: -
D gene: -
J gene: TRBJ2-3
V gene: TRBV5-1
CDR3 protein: CASRYLLAGAKDTQYF
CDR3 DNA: TGCGCCAGCAGGTACCTCCTCGCGGGGGCGAAAGATACGCAGTATTTT

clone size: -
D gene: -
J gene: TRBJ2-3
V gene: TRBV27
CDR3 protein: CPSRRGLSTDTQYF
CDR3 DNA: TGTCCCAGCCGGCGGGGTTTGAGCACAGATACTCAGTATTTT

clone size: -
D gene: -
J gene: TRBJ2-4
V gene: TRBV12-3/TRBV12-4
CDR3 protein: CASSQRGRLAKNIQYF
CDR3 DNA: TGTGCCAGCAGTCAGAGGGGACGACTAGCCAAAAACATTCAGTACTTC

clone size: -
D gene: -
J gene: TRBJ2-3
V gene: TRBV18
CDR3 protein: CASTSWGSTDTQYF
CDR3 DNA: TGTGCCAGCACTTCCTGGGGTAGCACAGATACGCAGTATTTT

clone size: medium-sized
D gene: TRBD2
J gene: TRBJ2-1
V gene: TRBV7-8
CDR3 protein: CASSLSGTFPNEQFF
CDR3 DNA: TGTGCCAGCAGCCTAAGCGGGACTTTCCCTAATGAGCAGTTCTTC

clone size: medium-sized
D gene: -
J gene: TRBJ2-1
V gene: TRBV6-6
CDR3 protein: CASSPGFEYNEQFF
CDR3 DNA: TGTGCCAGCAGCCCAGGGTTCGAATACAATGAGCAGTTCTTC

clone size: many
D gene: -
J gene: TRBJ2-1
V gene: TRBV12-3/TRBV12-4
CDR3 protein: CASSLSLYNEQFF
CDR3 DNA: TGTGCCAGCAGTTTATCTCTTTACAATGAGCAGTTCTTC

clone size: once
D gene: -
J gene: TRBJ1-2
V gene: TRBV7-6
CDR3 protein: CASSLAGDRTYGYTF
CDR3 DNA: TGTGCCAGCAGCTTAGCAGGGGACCGAACATATGGCTACACCTTC

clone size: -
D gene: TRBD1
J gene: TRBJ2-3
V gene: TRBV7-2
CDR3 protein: CASSFLSTGELYF
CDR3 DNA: TGTGCCAGCAGCTTCCTTAGCACAGGGGAGCTGTATTTT

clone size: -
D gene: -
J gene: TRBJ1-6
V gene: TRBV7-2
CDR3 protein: CASSPVGAGNSPLHF
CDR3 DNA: TGTGCCAGCAGCCCCGTCGGGGCTGGTAATTCACCCCTCCACTTT

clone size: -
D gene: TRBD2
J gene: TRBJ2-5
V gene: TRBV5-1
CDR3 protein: CASSLVGGIEETQYF
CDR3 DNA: TGCGCCAGCAGCTTGGTGGGGGGGATTGAGGAGACCCAGTACTTC

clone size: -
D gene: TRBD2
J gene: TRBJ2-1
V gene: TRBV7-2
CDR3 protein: CASSSLADSYNEQFF
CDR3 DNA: TGTGCCAGCAGCTCCCTAGCGGACTCCTACAATGAGCAGTTCTTC

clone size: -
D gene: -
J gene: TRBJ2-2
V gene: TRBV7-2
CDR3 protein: CASRGVGTGTLFF
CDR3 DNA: TGTGCCAGCAGGGGTGTGGGCACCGGTACGCTGTTTTTT

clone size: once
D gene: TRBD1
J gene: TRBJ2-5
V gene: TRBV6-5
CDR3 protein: CASSYSTGDQYF
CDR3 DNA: TGTGCCAGCAGTTACTCGACAGGGGACCAGTACTTC

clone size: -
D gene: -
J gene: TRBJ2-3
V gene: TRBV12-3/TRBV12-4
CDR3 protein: CASSLAPAGADTQYF
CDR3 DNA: TGTGCCAGCAGTTTAGCCCCCGCTGGGGCAGATACGCAGTATTTT

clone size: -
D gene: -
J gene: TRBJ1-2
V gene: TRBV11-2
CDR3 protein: CASSLPGIGSYTF
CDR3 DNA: TGTGCCAGCAGCTTACCAGGGATTGGTAGCTACACCTTC

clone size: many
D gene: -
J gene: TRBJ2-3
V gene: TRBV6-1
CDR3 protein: CASSLPEADTQYF
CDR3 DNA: TGTGCCAGCAGCCTCCCCGAGGCAGATACGCAGTATTTT

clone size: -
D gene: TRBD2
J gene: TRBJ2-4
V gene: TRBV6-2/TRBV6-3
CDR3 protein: CCRSAGVRAKNMQYF
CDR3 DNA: TGTTGCCGCAGCGCGGGGGTGAGAGCCAAAAACATGCAGTATTTC

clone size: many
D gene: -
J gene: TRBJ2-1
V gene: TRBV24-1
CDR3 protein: CATSEGGPGDNEQFF
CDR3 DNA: TGTGCCACCAGTGAGGGGGGCCCAGGGGACAATGAGCAGTTCTTC

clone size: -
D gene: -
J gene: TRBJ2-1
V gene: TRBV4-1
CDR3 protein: CASSQPGNNEQFF
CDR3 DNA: TGCGCCAGCAGCCAACCGGGAAACAATGAGCAGTTCTTC

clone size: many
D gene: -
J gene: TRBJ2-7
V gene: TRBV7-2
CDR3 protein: CASSLDRANYEQYF
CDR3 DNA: TGTGCCAGCAGCTTAGACAGGGCCAACTACGAGCAGTACTTC

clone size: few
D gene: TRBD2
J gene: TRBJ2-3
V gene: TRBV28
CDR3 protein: CASRGTSGGDTQYF
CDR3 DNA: TGTGCCAGCAGAGGGACTAGCGGAGGGGATACGCAGTATTTT

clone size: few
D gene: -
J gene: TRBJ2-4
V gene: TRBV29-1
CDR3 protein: CSASAGIAKNIQYF
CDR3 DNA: TGCAGCGCATCGGCGGGGATAGCCAAAAACATTCAGTACTTC

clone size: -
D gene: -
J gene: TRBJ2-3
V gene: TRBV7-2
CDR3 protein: CAGSVQRSKETQYF
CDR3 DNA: TGTGCCGGGAGCGTGCAGCGTAGCAAAGAGACGCAGTATTTC

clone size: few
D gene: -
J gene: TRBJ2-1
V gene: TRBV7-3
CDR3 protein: CASSLTRVSSYNEQFF
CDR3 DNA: TGTGCCAGCAGCTTAACGCGTGTTAGTTCCTACAATGAGCAGTTCTTC